This TCR beta chain emerged from a study of T cells after yellow fever vaccination. Researchers made TCR cDNA using 5'RACE template switching, and this step added a universal primer site and UMIs. Via MiXCR, TCRdb re-called the 5' RACE reads, giving one row per CDR3 protein. The data hold under 400,000 distinct CDR3 sequences, with around 13% observed a single time. General study points: It was the secondary response that reached its peak faster, day 5 versus 15, but it was weaker.

The germline V gene encodes CDR1 SEHNR and CDR2 FQNEAQ (reference sequence). The CDR3 spans 13 residues. V gave up 7 bases and J gave up 1 base, with 10 bases separating them. In the case of this clonotype: The antigen remains unidentified.

The sequence was collected from a man younger than 30 who received the YFV17D yellow fever vaccine. This chain uses TRBV7-9 with TRBJ1-1, with unresolved D. The specimen comprised CD4+ T cells sorted from PBMCs, sampled 15 days after the yellow fever booster vaccination. The CDR3 reads CASTLTGNTEAFF. The CDR3 coding sequence is TGTGCCAGCACCCTGACGGGGAACACTGAAGCTTTCTTT.